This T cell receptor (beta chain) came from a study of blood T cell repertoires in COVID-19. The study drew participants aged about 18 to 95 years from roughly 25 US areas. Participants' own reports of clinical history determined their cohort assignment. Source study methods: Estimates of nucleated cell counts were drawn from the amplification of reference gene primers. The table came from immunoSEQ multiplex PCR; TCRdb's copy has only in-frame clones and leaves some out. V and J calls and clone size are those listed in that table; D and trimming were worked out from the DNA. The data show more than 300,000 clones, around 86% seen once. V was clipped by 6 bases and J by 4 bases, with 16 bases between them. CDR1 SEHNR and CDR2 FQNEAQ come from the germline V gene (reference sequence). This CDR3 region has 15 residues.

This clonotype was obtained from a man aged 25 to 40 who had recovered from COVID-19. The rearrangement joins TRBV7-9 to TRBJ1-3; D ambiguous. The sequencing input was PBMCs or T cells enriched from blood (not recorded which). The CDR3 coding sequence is TGTGCCAGCAGTTCGAGGGCCGCCAGGGGAAACACCATATATTTT. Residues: CASSSRAARGNTIYF.